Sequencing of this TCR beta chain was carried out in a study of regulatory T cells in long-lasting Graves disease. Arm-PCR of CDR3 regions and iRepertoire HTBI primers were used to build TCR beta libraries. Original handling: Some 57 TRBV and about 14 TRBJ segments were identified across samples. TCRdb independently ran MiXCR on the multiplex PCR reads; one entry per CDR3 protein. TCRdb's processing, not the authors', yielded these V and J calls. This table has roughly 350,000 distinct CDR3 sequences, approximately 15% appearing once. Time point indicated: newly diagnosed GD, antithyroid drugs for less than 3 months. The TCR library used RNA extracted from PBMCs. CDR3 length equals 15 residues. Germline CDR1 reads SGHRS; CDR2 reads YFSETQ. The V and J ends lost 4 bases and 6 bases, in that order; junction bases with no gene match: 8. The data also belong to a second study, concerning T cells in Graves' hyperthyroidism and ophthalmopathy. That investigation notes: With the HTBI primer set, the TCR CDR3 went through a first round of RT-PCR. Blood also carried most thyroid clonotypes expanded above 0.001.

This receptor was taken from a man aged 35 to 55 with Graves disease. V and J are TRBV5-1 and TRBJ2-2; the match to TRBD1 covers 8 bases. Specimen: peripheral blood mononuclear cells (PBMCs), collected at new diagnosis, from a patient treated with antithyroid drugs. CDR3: CASSPGRGHAGELFF. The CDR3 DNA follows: TGCGCCAGCAGCCCCGGCAGGGGGCACGCCGGGGAGCTGTTTTTT.